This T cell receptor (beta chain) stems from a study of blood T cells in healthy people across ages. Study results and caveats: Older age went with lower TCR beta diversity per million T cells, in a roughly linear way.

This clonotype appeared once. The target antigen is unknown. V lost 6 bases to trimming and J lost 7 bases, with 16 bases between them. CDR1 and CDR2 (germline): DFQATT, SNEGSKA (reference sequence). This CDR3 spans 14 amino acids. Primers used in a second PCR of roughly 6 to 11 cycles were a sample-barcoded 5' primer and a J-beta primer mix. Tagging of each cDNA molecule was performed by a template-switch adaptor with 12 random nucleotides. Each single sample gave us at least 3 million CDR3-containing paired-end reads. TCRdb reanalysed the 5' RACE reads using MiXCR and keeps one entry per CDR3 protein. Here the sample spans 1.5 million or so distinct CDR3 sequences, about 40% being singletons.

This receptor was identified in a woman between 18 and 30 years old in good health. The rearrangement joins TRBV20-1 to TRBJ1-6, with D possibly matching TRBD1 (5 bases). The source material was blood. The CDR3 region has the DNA TGCAGTGCCGTGGAGACGGGGCCGAATTCACCCCTCCACTTT. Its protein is CSAVETGPNSPLHF.